The subject of this entry is one T cell receptor beta chain. What it binds is unknown. The PCR ran on 60 Vbeta and 13 Jbeta primers. Sequencing was performed with immunoSEQ multiplex PCR; in TCRdb, only in-frame clones are kept and a portion is missing. The repertoire includes about 180,000 clones, approximately 73% of them detected once, and 2% to 2.5% sits in the top ten. The record originates from a study of cytomegalovirus exposure and HLA in healthy donors. General study findings and limits: Analyses of presence and absence presupposed an approximately uniform sequencing depth across donors. Associated with cytomegalovirus, according to the listing, were around 160 TCR beta chains.

Germline V gene sequence: CDR1 MGHRA, CDR2 YSYEKL. V lost 5 bases and J lost 5; bases outside the gene matches: 5. The CDR3 sequence is 14 residues long. Material for sequencing was PBMCs. The receptor was isolated from a woman aged 25 to 39 in good health and CMV-seropositive. The rearrangement links TRBV4-1 to TRBJ2-1; the match to TRBD2 covers 8 bases. The CDR3 sequence is CASSLAGRNNEQFF. The CDR3 nucleotides are TGCGCCAGCAGCTTAGCGGGGCGAAACAATGAGCAGTTCTTC.